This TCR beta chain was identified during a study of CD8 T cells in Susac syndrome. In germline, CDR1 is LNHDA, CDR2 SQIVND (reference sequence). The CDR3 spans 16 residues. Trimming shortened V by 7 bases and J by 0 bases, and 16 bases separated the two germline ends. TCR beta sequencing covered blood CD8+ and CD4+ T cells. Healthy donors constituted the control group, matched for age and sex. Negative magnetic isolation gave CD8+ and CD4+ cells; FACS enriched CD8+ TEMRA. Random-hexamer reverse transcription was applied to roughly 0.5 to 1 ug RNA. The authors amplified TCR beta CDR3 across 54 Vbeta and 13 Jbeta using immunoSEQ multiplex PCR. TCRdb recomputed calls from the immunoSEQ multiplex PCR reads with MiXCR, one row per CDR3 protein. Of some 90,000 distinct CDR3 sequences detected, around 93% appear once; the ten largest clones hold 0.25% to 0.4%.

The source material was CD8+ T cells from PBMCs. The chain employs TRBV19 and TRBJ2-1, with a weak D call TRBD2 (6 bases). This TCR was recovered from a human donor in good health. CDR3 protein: CASTPWGGDSYNEQFF. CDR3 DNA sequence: TGTGCCAGTACTCCTTGGGGCGGGGACTCCTACAATGAGCAGTTCTTC.